Below, one T cell receptor (beta chain) is given with its context. It has no known antigen specificity. No base quality values were provided; no much bigger clone lies one nucleotide off. CDR1 and CDR2, per the germline V gene, are LGHNA and YNFKEQ. The CDR3 runs 15 residues from the cysteine to the phenylalanine. The sequence is cut down to CDR3 DNA, 45 bases in frame from base 1. Compared with germline, V lacks 5 bases and J lacks 6 bases; bases without a gene match: 10. This record belongs to a study of blood T cells in healthy people across ages (dated by TCRdb to the mid-2010s). Study-wide context: In model experiments, template switching captured about one uniquely barcoded TCR beta cDNA molecule for every two T cells. The study measured age-related changes in TCR beta repertoire diversity using deep sequencing normalized with unique cDNA molecular identifiers. Four age groups were formed from the donors: young (average roughly 15 years), middle-aged (approximately 39), aged (under 70) and long-lived (about 75). To avoid experimental bias, donors of different ages were spread randomly across the sequencing lanes. Using the same blood draw, the study looked at two additional independent replicas of 1 million unique cDNA reads for two donors, one aged 18 to 30 and the other aged 80 or older.

Systemically healthy Caucasian individuals from Russia, some 36 in total and aged about 6 to 100 years, were included as donors. About 9.1 milliliters of peripheral blood were collected from each donor into EDTA-treated Vacutainer tubes. Ficoll-Paque density-gradient centrifugation was used to isolate PBMCs, with at least 6.5 million per sample. Trizol reagent was used to extract total RNA from PBMCs, with at least 5.5 micrograms per sample. For every donor, an aliquot of PBMCs went through flow cytometry to measure the percentages of naive CD45RAhigh/CD27high T cells. Points the paper makes about the study in general: Donor CMV infection status was unknown, potentially confounding age-related changes in expanded clonotypes. Bulk unsorted PBMC profiling prevented conclusive comparison of naive and antigen-experienced compartments. Estimates of total diversity from one million sequenced T cells were regarded as lower bounds and underestimates. Compared with the aged group, the long-lived group had more naive CD4+ T cells, fewer expanded clones and increased TCR diversity, suggesting age selection. The percentage of naive T cells measured by flow cytometry correlated strongly with observed TCR beta diversity. As age increased, observed TCR beta diversity per million T cells dropped in a roughly linear way, and a significant reduction was already evident by age about 36.

Receptor amplification or capture employed 5' RACE. The sample was run on an Illumina HiSeq 2500. A second 7 to 11 cycle PCR used a sample-barcoded 5' primer and a J-beta primer mix. A template-switch 5' adaptor carrying 12 random nucleotides introduced a unique molecular identifier onto each TCR beta cDNA molecule. At least 3 million CDR3-containing paired-end reads were obtained from each sample. First-strand cDNA was synthesized from all RNA with the Mint cDNA synthesis kit, primed by a TRBC-specific oligonucleotide. All cDNA was treated with uracil-DNA glycosylase and then went through a first 18-cycle PCR with the universal primers M1SS and BC2_uni_R. Under the source paper's analysis protocol: Each sample was normalized by randomly selecting 1 million high-quality reads, each carrying a distinct molecular identifier. Reads with shared molecular identifiers were discarded instead of being binned into consensus sequences. MiTCR, set to a Q25 quality threshold and the strictest error-elimination algorithm, was used for CDR3 identification, clonotype clustering and error correction. A nonparametric unseen species model using Euler transformation provided a lower-bound estimate of total TCR beta diversity. The raw public data were reprocessed by TCRdb itself: fastp quality trimming at Q25, MiXCR clonotype calling, in-frame beta chains only. CDR3 protein sequences are deduplicated, and each keeps its most common genes and DNA. V and J calls and clone size were set by TCRdb, not the authors. The table for this sample lists about 780,000 distinct CDR3 sequences; roughly 60% of them were counted only once. Approximately 30% of the sample belongs to the ten largest clones.

The sequence was collected from a man aged 30-40 years in good health. The V gene is TRBV4-2 and the J gene is TRBJ2-7, with 10 bases aligning to TRBD1. The sequenced sample was blood. The DNA sequence is as follows: TGTGCCAGCAGCGACCGACAGGGGGCGCGCTCCGAGCAGTACTTC. This encodes CASSDRQGARSEQYF.